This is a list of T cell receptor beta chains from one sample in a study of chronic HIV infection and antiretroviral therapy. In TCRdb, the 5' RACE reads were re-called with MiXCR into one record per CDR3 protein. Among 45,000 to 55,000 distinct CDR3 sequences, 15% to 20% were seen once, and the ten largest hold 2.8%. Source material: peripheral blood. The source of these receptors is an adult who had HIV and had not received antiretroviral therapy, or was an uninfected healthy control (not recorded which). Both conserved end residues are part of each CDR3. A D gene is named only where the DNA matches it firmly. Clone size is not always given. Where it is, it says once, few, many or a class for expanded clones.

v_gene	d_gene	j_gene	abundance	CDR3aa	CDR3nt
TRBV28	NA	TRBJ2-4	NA	CASTMGGNTLAKNIQYF	TGTGCCAGCACTATGGGCGGGAATACCCTAGCCAAAAACATTCAGTACTTC
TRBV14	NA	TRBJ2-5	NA	CASSQHITQETQYF	TGTGCCAGCAGCCAGCACATAACCCAAGAGACCCAGTACTTC
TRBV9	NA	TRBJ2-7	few	CASSVGAGKSEQYF	TGTGCCAGCAGCGTAGGGGCGGGAAAGTCCGAGCAGTACTTC
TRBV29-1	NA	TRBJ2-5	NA	CSVEGAEETQYF	TGCAGCGTTGAAGGAGCGGAAGAGACCCAGTACTTC
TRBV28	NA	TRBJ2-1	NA	CASSLTLGLAFSNEQFF	TGTGCCAGCAGTTTAACCTTGGGACTCGCTTTTTCCAATGAGCAGTTCTTC
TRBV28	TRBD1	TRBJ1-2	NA	CASYRGHGYTF	TGTGCCTCATACAGGGGGCATGGCTACACCTTC
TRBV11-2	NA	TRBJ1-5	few	CASSSLRGRDQPQHF	TGTGCCAGCAGCTCATTAAGGGGCAGGGATCAGCCCCAGCATTTT
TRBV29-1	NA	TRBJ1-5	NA	CSVGAGFNQPQHF	TGCAGCGTTGGCGCGGGGTTCAATCAGCCCCAGCATTTT
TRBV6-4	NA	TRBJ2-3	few	CASSVSPSTDTQYF	TGTGCCAGCAGTGTATCACCCAGCACAGATACGCAGTATTTT
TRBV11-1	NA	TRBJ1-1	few	CASSLGISTPNTEAFF	TGTGCCAGCAGCTTAGGTATTTCGACGCCGAACACTGAAGCTTTCTTT
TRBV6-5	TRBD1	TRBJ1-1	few	CASSYSGTGWNTEAFF	TGTGCCAGCAGTTACTCAGGGACAGGGTGGAACACTGAAGCTTTCTTT
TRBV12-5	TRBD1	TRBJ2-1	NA	CASGLDRAPSNEQFF	TGTGCTAGTGGCCTCGACAGGGCGCCTTCCAATGAGCAGTTCTTC
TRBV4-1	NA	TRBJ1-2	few	CASSQDEGVGYGYTF	TGCGCCAGCAGCCAAGATGAGGGGGTGGGCTATGGCTACACCTTC
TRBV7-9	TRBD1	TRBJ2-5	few	CASSTQGALGETQYF	TGTGCCAGCAGCACACAGGGGGCGCTCGGAGAGACCCAGTACTTC
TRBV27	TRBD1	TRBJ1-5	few	CASSSQGARQPQHF	TGTGCCAGCAGCTCACAGGGGGCGCGTCAGCCCCAGCATTTT
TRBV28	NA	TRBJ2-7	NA	CASRKQVYEQYF	TGTGCCAGCAGAAAACAGGTCTACGAGCAGTACTTC
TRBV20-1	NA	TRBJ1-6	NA	CSASVGSPLHF	TGCAGTGCGTCTGTGGGTTCACCCCTCCACTTT
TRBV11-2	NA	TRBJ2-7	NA	CASSAAGTKYYEQYF	TGTGCCAGCAGCGCCGCCGGGACAAAGTATTACGAGCAGTACTTC
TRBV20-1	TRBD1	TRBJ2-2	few	CSARQGAGELFF	TGCAGTGCCAGACAGGGGGCCGGGGAGCTGTTTTTT
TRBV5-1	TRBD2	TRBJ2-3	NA	CASSRTGLAGVSTDTQYF	TGCGCCAGCAGCCGCACGGGACTAGCGGGCGTCAGCACAGATACGCAGTATTTT
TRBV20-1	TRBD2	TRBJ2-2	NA	CSARDRTSGGNTGELFF	TGCAGTGCTAGAGATAGGACTAGCGGGGGGAACACCGGGGAGCTGTTTTTT
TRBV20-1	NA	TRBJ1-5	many	CSARDNYSNQPQHF	TGCAGTGCTAGGGACAACTATAGCAATCAGCCCCAGCATTTT
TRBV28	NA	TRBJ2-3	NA	CASRPGVDADTQYF	TGTGCCAGCAGACCGGGAGTAGACGCAGATACGCAGTATTTT
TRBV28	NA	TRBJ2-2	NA	CASSLWSAGELFF	TGTGCCAGCAGTTTGTGGTCGGCCGGGGAGCTGTTTTTT
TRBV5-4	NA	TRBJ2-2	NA	CASSPEASLGELFF	TGTGCCAGCAGCCCCGAGGCTAGCCTCGGGGAGCTGTTTTTT
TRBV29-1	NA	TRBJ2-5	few	CSVLWVKETQYF	TGCAGCGTCCTGTGGGTGAAAGAGACCCAGTACTTC
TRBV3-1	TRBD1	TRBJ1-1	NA	CASSQDLSGTGSTEAFF	TGTGCCAGCAGCCAAGATCTATCGGGGACAGGGAGCACTGAAGCTTTCTTT
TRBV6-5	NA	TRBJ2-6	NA	CASSYAGANVLTF	TGTGCCAGCAGTTACGCTGGGGCCAACGTCCTGACTTTC
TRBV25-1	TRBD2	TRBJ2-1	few	CASSESLAGAGEQFF	TGTGCCAGCAGTGAATCCCTAGCGGGAGCGGGTGAGCAGTTCTTC
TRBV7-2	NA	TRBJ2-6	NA	CASSLVANVLTF	TGTGCCAGCAGCTTAGTGGCCAACGTCCTGACTTTC
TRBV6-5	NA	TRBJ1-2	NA	CASSYEGRDGYTF	TGTGCCAGCAGTTACGAGGGGAGAGATGGCTACACCTTC
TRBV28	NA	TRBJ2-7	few	CASSPRGRNEQYF	TGTGCCAGCAGTCCCAGGGGGAGGAACGAGCAGTACTTC
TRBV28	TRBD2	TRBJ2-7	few	CASSLGGSSYEQYF	TGTGCCAGCAGTTTAGGCGGGAGCTCCTACGAGCAGTACTTC
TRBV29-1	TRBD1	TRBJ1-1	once	CSVHRGSGEAFF	TGCAGCGTGCACAGGGGATCGGGTGAAGCTTTCTTT
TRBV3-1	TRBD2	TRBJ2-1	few	CASSRAGRTYNEQFF	TGTGCCAGCAGCCGAGCGGGGAGGACCTACAATGAGCAGTTCTTC
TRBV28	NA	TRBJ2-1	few	CASRTQGGERRNEQFF	TGTGCCAGCAGAACCCAAGGCGGAGAGAGAAGGAATGAGCAGTTCTTC
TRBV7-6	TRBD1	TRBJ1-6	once	CASSVAGTGSSPLHF	TGTGCCAGCAGCGTCGCCGGGACAGGGTCCTCACCCCTCCACTTT
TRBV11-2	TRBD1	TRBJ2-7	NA	CASSPITGGITYEQYF	TGTGCCAGCAGCCCTATCACAGGGGGTATCACCTACGAGCAGTACTTC
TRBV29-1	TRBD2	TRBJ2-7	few	CSVGGLAGVPYEQYF	TGCAGCGTTGGGGGCCTAGCGGGAGTACCCTACGAGCAGTACTTC
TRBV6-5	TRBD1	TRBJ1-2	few	CASSPGGEADGYTF	TGTGCCAGCAGTCCAGGGGGGGAAGCTGATGGCTACACCTTC
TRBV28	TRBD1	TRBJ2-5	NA	CAVARGRDSSEETQYF	TGTGCCGTTGCACGGGGCCGGGACAGCTCGGAGGAGACCCAGTACTTC
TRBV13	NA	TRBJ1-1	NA	CASSLGSFSNTEAFF	TGTGCCAGCAGCTTAGGATCGTTCTCGAACACTGAAGCTTTCTTT
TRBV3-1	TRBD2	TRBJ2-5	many	CASSQDGLAEETQYF	TGTGCCAGCAGCCAGGATGGACTAGCGGAAGAGACCCAGTACTTC
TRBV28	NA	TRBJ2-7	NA	CASSFGRTYEQYF	TGTGCCAGCAGTTTTGGCCGAACCTACGAGCAGTACTTC
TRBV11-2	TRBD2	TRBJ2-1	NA	CASLGGLDYNEQFF	TGTGCCAGCTTAGGGGGACTAGACTACAATGAGCAGTTCTTC
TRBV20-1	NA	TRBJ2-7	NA	CSASGSLHYEQYF	TGCAGTGCTAGTGGGTCCTTGCACTACGAGCAGTACTTC
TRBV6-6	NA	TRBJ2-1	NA	CASSAPVARLKNEQFF	TGTGCCAGCAGTGCCCCAGTGGCGAGGTTGAAGAATGAGCAGTTCTTC
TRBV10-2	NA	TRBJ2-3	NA	CASSESWGSTDTQYF	TGCGCCAGCAGTGAGTCTTGGGGAAGCACAGATACGCAGTATTTT
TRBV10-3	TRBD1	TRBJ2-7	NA	CALRAGTGPYEQYF	TGTGCCCTCCGGGCCGGGACAGGGCCGTACGAGCAGTACTTC
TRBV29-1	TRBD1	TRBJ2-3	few	CSAPGGVEDTQYF	TGCAGCGCCCCAGGGGGAGTGGAAGATACGCAGTATTTT
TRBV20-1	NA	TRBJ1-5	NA	CSAYSKNSNQPQHF	TGCAGTGCTTACTCCAAGAATAGCAATCAGCCCCAGCATTTT
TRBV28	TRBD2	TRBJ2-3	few	CAGRTSGSTDTQYF	TGTGCCGGCCGGACTAGCGGGAGCACAGATACGCAGTATTTT
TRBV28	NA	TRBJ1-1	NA	CASTSAEDTEAFF	TGTGCCAGCACTTCAGCAGAGGACACTGAAGCTTTCTTT
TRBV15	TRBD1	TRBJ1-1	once	CATSRRQGADAFF	TGTGCCACCAGCAGAAGACAGGGGGCCGACGCTTTCTTT
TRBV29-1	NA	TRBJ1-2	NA	CSVLIPTGYGYTF	TGCAGCGTTCTCATACCCACAGGTTATGGCTACACCTTC
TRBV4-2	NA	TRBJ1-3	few	CASSQGTEGNTIYF	TGTGCCAGCAGCCAAGGGACAGAAGGAAACACCATATATTTT
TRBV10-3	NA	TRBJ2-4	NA	CAISESTVTSIQYF	TGTGCCATCAGTGAGTCAACCGTCACAAGCATTCAGTACTTC
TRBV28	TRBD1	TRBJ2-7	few	CASSSGGQGHYEQYF	TGTGCCAGCAGTTCGGGGGGACAGGGCCACTACGAGCAGTACTTC
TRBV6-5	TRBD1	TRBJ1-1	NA	CASSYSGGGSEAFF	TGTGCCAGCAGTTACTCTGGAGGGGGCTCTGAAGCTTTCTTT